A selection of T cell receptor beta chains follows, all from one sample in a study of human T cells and chemical hapten exposure. TCRdb redid the calling of the RACE reads with MiXCR, one entry per CDR3 protein. The sample includes approximately 400,000 distinct CDR3 sequences, nearly 5% of them seen just once. Sequenced here: whole blood, sampled in connection with sensitization to the hapten diphenylcyclopropenone (DPC). These receptors were taken from a woman aged 45-65 years with alopecia areata. Some clones in this sample may be carry-over from other donors' samples. Both conserved end residues are part of each CDR3. The D gene is left open where the match is weak. Expanded clones get a size class; other rows say once, few or many, or leave the size out.

j_gene,d_gene,abundance,v_gene,CDR3aa,CDR3nt
TRBJ2-7,NA,few,TRBV12-3/TRBV12-4,CASSLTIGSSEQYF,TGTGCCAGCAGTCTCACAATAGGTAGTAGTGAGCAGTACTTC
TRBJ2-7,TRBD1,many,TRBV20-1,CSALQGSSYEQYF,TGCAGTGCTTTACAGGGGAGCTCCTACGAGCAGTACTTC
TRBJ1-1,TRBD1,NA,TRBV20-1,CSAPRRGGGTEAFF,TGCAGTGCTCCCCGCAGGGGGGGCGGCACTGAAGCTTTCTTT
TRBJ2-3,NA,NA,TRBV9,CASSGAGSTTDTQYF,TGTGCCAGCAGCGGGGCAGGGTCGACCACAGATACGCAGTATTTT
TRBJ2-3,NA,few,TRBV20-1,CSGNEGQRTDTQYF,TGCAGTGGAAACGAGGGGCAAAGGACAGATACGCAGTATTTT
TRBJ2-3,TRBD2,NA,TRBV28,CASSESGSADTQYF,TGTGCCAGCAGTGAGAGCGGGAGCGCAGATACGCAGTATTTT
TRBJ2-7,NA,few,TRBV10-3,CAIRDSSSYEQYF,TGTGCCATCAGGGACTCTAGCTCCTACGAGCAGTACTTC
TRBJ2-4,TRBD1,few,TRBV6-2/TRBV6-3,CASSRDPDRAVYIQYF,TGTGCCAGCAGTCGGGATCCTGACAGGGCGGTATACATTCAGTACTTC
TRBJ1-1,NA,many,TRBV6-2/TRBV6-3,CASSYLRSTEAFF,TGTGCCAGCAGTTACTTAAGGAGCACTGAAGCTTTCTTT
TRBJ2-3,TRBD2,many,TRBV4-3,CASSPETVVAGVLDTQYF,TGCGCCAGCAGCCCAGAGACGGTGGTAGCGGGAGTGCTAGATACGCAGTATTTT
TRBJ2-5,NA,NA,TRBV7-2,CASSYGDQETQYF,TGTGCCAGCAGCTACGGGGACCAAGAGACCCAGTACTTC
TRBJ1-1,NA,NA,TRBV30,CASGGAEAFF,TGTGCCTCTGGAGGTGCTGAAGCTTTCTTT
TRBJ2-7,NA,few,TRBV30,CAWRRGRSYEQYF,TGTGCCTGGAGGCGGGGCCGCTCCTACGAGCAGTACTTC
TRBJ2-5,NA,few,TRBV14,CASSQEVRGFQETQYF,TGTGCCAGCAGCCAAGAAGTCCGGGGGTTCCAAGAGACCCAGTACTTC
TRBJ1-1,TRBD1,few,TRBV7-6,CASSLEPRQGPDLNTEAFF,TGTGCCAGCAGCTTAGAGCCCCGACAGGGGCCTGACTTGAACACTGAAGCTTTCTTT
TRBJ1-5,TRBD1,many,TRBV2,CASGEGQGFQPQHF,TGTGCCAGCGGGGAGGGACAGGGCTTTCAGCCCCAGCATTTT
TRBJ1-1,TRBD1,many,TRBV3-1,CASTKNTGGLRNTEAFF,TGTGCCAGCACAAAGAATACAGGGGGTCTGAGGAACACTGAAGCTTTCTTT
TRBJ1-1,NA,few,TRBV30,CAWSGGSYGTEAFF,TGTGCCTGGAGCGGCGGCTCATACGGCACTGAAGCTTTCTTT
TRBJ1-6,TRBD1,many,TRBV27,CASSDRQGGNSPLHF,TGTGCCAGCAGTGACAGACAGGGAGGTAATTCACCCCTCCACTTT
TRBJ2-3,NA,few,TRBV5-1,CASSSGSSSVADTQYF,TGCGCCAGCAGCTCTGGAAGTTCTTCTGTTGCAGATACGCAGTATTTT
TRBJ2-5,NA,few,TRBV10-3,CATRGAQETQYF,TGTGCCACCCGAGGGGCCCAAGAGACCCAGTACTTC
TRBJ1-2,TRBD1,few,TRBV6-5,CASSTGTGGGYYGYTF,TGTGCCAGCAGTACCGGGACAGGGGGCGGTTACTATGGCTACACCTTC
TRBJ2-1,TRBD2,many,TRBV7-2,CASSLAGTSGFDEQFF,TGTGCCAGCAGCCTCGCCGGGACTAGCGGGTTCGATGAGCAGTTCTTC
TRBJ1-6,TRBD1,many,TRBV20-1,CSAFQGGSNSPLHF,TGCAGTGCTTTCCAGGGGGGGAGTAATTCACCCCTCCACTTT
TRBJ2-6,NA,many,TRBV6-2/TRBV6-3,CASSFLSQATFSGANVLTF,TGTGCCAGCAGTTTCCTCTCACAGGCAACCTTCTCTGGGGCCAACGTCCTGACTTTC
TRBJ2-1,NA,many,TRBV14,CASSQGVSSYNEQFF,TGTGCCAGCAGCCAAGGGGTCAGCTCCTACAATGAGCAGTTCTTC
TRBJ2-1,NA,few,TRBV10-2,CASNPNHYNEQFF,TGCGCCAGCAACCCGAATCACTACAATGAGCAGTTCTTC
TRBJ2-1,NA,few,TRBV28,CASTPRTNEQFF,TGTGCCAGCACCCCACGAACTAATGAGCAGTTCTTC